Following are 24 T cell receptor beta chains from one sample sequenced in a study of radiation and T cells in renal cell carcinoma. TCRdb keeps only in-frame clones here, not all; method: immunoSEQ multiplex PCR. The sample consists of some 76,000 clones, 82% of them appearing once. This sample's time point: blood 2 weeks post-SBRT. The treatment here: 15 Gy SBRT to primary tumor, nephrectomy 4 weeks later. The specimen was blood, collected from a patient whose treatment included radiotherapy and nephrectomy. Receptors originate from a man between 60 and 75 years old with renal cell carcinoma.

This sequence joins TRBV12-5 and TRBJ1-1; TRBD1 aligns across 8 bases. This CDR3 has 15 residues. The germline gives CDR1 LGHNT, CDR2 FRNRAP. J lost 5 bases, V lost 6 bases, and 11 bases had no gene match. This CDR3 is CASGSNRGYPTEAFF. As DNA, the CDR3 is TGTGCTAGTGGCTCCAACAGGGGGTATCCAACTGAAGCTTTCTTT. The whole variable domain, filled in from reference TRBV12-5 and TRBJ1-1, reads DARVTQTPRHKVTEMGQEVTMRCQPILGHNTVFWYRQTMMQGLELLAYFRNRAPLDDSGMPKDRFSAEMPDATLATLKIQPSEPRDSAVYFCASGSNRGYPTEAFFGQGTRLTVV.

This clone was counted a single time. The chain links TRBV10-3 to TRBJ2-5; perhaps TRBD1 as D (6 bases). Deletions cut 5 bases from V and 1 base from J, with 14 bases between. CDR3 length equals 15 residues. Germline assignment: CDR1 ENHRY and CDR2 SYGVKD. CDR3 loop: CAISPTGGPQETQYF. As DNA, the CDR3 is TGTGCCATCAGTCCGACAGGAGGACCCCAAGAGACCCAGTACTTC.

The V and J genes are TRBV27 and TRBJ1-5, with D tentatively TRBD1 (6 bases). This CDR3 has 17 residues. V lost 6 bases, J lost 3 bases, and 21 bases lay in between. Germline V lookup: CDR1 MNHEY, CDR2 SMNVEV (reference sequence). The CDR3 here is CASSPPNYGQLNQPQHF. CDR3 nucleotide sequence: TGTGCCAGCAGCCCCCCGAATTACGGACAGCTCAATCAGCCCCAGCATTTT.

CDR3: CASSSPSSGTTYNEQFF. The CDR3 nucleotides are TGTGCCAGCAGCTCCCCCTCTAGCGGTACCACCTACAATGAGCAGTTCTTC. The rearrangement uses TRBV7-9 and TRBJ2-1; 7 bases align to TRBD2. The CDR3 extends over 17 amino acids. J was trimmed by 2 bases and V by 4 bases; bases with no gene match: 11. CDR1 and CDR2 (germline): SEHNR, FQNEAQ (reference sequence).

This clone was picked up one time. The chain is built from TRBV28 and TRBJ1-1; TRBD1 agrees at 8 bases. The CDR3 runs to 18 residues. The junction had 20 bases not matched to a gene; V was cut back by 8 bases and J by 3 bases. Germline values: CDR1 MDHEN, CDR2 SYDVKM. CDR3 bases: TGTGCCAGCGGAACGCCCTCGCAGGGGGCGCTTTCGTACACTGAAGCTTTCTTT. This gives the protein CASGTPSQGALSYTEAFF.

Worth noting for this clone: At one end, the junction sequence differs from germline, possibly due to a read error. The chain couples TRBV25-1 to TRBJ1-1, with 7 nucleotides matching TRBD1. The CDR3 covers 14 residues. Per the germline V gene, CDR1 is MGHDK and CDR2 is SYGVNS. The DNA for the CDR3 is TGTGCCAGCACACTGACAGGGCTGAACCCTGAAGCTTTCTTT. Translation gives CASTLTGLNPEAFF.

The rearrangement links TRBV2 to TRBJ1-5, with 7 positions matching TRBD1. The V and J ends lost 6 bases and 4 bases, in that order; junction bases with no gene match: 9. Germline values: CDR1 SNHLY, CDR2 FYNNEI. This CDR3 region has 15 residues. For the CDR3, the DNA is TGTGCCAGCAGCGAGACAGGGATCCTTAATCAGCCCCAGCATTTT. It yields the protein CASSETGILNQPQHF.

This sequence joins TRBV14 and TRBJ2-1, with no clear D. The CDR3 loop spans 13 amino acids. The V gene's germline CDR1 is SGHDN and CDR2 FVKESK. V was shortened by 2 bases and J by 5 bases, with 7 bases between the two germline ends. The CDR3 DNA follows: TGTGCCAGCAGCCAATTTAGGGACAATGAGCAGTTCTTC. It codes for CASSQFRDNEQFF.

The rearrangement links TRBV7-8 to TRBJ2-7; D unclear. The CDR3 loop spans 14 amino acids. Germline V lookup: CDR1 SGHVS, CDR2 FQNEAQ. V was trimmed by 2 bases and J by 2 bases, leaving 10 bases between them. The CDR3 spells CASSLYDSTYEQYF. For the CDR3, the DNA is TGTGCCAGCAGCTTATACGACTCAACCTACGAGCAGTACTTC.

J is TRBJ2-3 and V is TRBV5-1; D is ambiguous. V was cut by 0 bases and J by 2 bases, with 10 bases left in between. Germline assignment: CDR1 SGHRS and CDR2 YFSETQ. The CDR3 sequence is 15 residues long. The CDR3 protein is CASSLESPNTDTQYF. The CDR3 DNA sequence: TGCGCCAGCAGCTTGGAATCGCCTAACACAGATACGCAGTATTTT.

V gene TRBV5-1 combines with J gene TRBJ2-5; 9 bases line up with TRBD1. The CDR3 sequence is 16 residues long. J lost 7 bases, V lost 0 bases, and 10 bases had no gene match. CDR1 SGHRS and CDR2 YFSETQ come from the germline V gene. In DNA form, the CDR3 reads TGCGCCAGCAGCTTGGAAGGACAGGGGCCTTCGGTGACCCAGTACTTC. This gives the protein CASSLEGQGPSVTQYF.

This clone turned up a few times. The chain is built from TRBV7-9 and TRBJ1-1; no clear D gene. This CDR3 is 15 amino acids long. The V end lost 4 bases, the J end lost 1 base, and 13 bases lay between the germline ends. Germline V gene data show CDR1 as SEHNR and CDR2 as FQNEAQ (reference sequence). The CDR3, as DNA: TGTGCCAGCAGCTCGCAAACCACGGGGAACACTGAAGCTTTCTTT. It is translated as CASSSQTTGNTEAFF.

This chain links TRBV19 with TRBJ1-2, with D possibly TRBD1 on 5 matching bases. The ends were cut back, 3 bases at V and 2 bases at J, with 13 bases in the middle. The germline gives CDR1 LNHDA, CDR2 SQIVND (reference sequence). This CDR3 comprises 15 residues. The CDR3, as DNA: TGTGCCAGTAGTATTTACGAGACAGCGAACTATGGCTACACCTTC. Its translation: CASSIYETANYGYTF.

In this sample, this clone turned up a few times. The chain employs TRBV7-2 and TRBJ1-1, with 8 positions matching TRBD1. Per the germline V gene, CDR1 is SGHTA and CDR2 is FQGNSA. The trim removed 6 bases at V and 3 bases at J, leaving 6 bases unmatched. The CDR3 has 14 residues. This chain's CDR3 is CASRQQGAYTEAFF. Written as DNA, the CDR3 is TGTGCCAGCAGGCAGCAGGGGGCCTACACTGAAGCTTTCTTT.

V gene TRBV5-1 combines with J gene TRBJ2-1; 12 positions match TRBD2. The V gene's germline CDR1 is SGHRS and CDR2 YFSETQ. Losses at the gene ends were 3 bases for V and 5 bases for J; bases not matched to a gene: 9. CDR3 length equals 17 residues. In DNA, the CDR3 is TGCGCCAGCAGCTCAAGACTAGCGGGAGTTGTGGACAATGAGCAGTTCTTC. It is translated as CASSSRLAGVVDNEQFF.

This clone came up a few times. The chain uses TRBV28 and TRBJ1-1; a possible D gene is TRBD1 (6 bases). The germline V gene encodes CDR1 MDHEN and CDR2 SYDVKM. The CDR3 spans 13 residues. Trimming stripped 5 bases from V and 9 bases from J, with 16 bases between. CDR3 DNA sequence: TGTGCCAGCAGTGTCAGGGGAGGATCAAAAGCTTTCTTT. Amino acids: CASSVRGGSKAFF.

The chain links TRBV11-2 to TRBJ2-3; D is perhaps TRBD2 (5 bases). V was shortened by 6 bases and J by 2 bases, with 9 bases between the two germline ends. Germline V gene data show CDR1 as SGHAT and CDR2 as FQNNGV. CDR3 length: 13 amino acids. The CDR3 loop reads CASRVGDTDTQYF. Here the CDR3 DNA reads TGTGCCAGCAGGGTCGGGGACACAGATACGCAGTATTTT.

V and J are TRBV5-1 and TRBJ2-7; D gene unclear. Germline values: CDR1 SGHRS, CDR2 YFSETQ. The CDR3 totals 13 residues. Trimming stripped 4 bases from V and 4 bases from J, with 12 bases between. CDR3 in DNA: TGCGCCAGCAGCACCCCGGAAGGATACGAGCAGTACTTC. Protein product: CASSTPEGYEQYF.

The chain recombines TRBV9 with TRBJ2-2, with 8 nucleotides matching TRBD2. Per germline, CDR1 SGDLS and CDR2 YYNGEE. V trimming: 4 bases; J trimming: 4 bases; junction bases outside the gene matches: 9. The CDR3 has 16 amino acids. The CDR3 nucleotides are TGTGCCAGCAGCCTCACGACTAGCGTGAGCACCGGGGAGCTGTTTTTT. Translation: CASSLTTSVSTGELFF. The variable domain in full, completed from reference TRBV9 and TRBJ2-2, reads DSGVTQTPKHLITATGQRVTLRCSPRSGDLSVYWYQQSLDQGLQFLIQYYNGEERAKGNILERFSAQQFPDLHSELNLSSLELGDSALYFCASSLTTSVSTGELFFGEGSRLTVL.

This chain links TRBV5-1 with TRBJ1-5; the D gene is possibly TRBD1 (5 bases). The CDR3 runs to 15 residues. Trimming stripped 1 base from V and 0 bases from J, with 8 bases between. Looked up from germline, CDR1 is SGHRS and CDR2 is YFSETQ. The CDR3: CASSLNGASNQPQHF. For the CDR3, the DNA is TGCGCCAGCAGCTTGAACGGGGCTAGCAATCAGCCCCAGCATTTT.

For the CDR3, the DNA is TGCGCCAGCAGGGTGGAGCGGGAGACCCAAACCCTCTACAATGAGCAGTTCTTC. Its translation is CASRVERETQTLYNEQFF. J is TRBJ2-1 and V is TRBV5-1; 8 nucleotides line up with TRBD2. The V and J ends lost 5 bases and 3 bases, in that order; junction bases with no gene match: 16. The CDR3 is made up of 18 amino acids. CDR1 is SGHRS, CDR2 YFSETQ, per germline.

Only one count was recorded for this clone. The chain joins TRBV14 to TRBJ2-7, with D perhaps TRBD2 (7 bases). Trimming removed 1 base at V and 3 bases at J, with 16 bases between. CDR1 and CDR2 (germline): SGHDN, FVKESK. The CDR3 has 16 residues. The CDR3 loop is CASSQVGGQGNYEQYF. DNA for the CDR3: TGTGCCAGCAGCCAAGTGGGAGGGCAGGGGAACTACGAGCAGTACTTC. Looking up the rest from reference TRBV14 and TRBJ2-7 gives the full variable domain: EAGVTQFPSHSVIEKGQTVTLRCDPISGHDNLYWYRRVMGKEIKFLLHFVKESKQDESGMPNNRFLAERTGGTYSTLKVQPAELEDSGVYFCASSQVGGQGNYEQYFGPGTRLTVT.

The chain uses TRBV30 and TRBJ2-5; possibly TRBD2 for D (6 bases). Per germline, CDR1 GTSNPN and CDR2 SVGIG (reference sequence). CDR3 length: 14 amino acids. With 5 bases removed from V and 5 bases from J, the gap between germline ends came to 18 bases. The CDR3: CAWDSGVEGETQYF. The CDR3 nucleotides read TGTGCCTGGGACTCCGGGGTGGAGGGGGAGACCCAGTACTTC.

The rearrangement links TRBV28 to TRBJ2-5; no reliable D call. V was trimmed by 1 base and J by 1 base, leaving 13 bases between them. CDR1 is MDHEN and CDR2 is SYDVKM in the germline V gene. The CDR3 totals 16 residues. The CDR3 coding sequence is TGTGCCAGCAGTTTATCTACGGGTCTGGGCCAAGAGACCCAGTACTTC. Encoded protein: CASSLSTGLGQETQYF.